This entry lists 7 T cell receptor beta chains sequenced from one sample in a study of T-cell memory formation after mild COVID-19. TCRdb re-called the 5' RACE reads through MiXCR, storing one row per CDR3 protein. The data show approximately 270,000 distinct CDR3 sequences, with about 17% seen just once and approximately 25% held by the top ten. Sequences were obtained from PBMCs or a T cell subset sorted from them (not recorded which). These TCRs come from a man aged 18 to 29 who had mild COVID-19 (a few samples of this study predate the infection). Cell type and time point are not known.

CDR3 sequence reads: CASSQVGGELFF. The CDR3 DNA reads TGTGCCAGCAGCCAAGTCGGGGGGGAGCTGTTTTTT. The gene calls are TRBV4-2 and TRBJ2-2, with no clear D. The CDR3 is 12 residues long. Trimming took 1 base from V and 8 from J, leaving 5 bases between them. Germline loops: CDR1 LGHNA, CDR2 YNFKEQ.

The chain links TRBV12-3 or TRBV12-4 to TRBJ2-2, with a possible D match to TRBD2 (6 bases). The CDR3 contains 15 residues. V was shortened by 6 bases and J by 2 bases, with 13 bases between the two germline ends. CDR3 sequence (DNA): TGTGCCAGCAGCTGGGGGACTGGAAACACCGGGGAGCTGTTTTTT. This sequence encodes CASSWGTGNTGELFF.

This chain links TRBV7-2 with TRBJ1-5, with TRBD1 matching over 8 bases. CDR1 is SGHTA, CDR2 FQGNSA, per germline. The ends lost 5 bases at V and 9 bases at J; junction bases unmatched: 9. This CDR3 has 14 residues. This chain's CDR3 is CASSPGQGSPPQHF. As DNA, the CDR3 is TGTGCCAGCAGCCCCGGACAGGGCTCCCCGCCCCAGCATTTT.

The chain uses TRBV20-1 and TRBJ2-7; 14 bases align to TRBD2. The CDR3 consists of 14 residues. V was clipped by 5 bases and J by 4 bases; unmatched bases: 4. The germline V gene has CDR1 DFQATT and CDR2 SNEGSKA (reference sequence). The CDR3 DNA reads TGCAGTGCTTCGACTAGCGGGGGGGCTTACGAGCAGTACTTC. Amino acid sequence: CSASTSGGAYEQYF.

This clonotype was picked up a small number of times. The chain uses TRBV5-5 and TRBJ2-1; no definite D call. The CDR3 has 13 residues. Germline V CDR1 and CDR2: SGHKS, YYEKEE (reference sequence). V lost 2 bases to trimming and J lost 4 bases, with 7 bases between them. CDR3 nucleotide sequence: TGTGCCAGCAGCTTTCGTGGGTACAATGAGCAGTTCTTC. Its protein is CASSFRGYNEQFF.

This clonotype has a handful of counts. The chain uses TRBV21-1 and TRBJ1-5. TRBV21-1 is classified as a pseudogene. CDR3 length equals 15 residues. CDR3 protein: CAAAGVSSPNQPQHF. CDR3 coding DNA: TGTGCCGCGGCAGGGGTTTCCTCACCCAATCAGCCCCAGCATTTT.

The V call is TRBV10-1, the J call TRBJ2-1; perhaps TRBD1 as D (6 bases). V lost 2 bases to trimming and J lost 3 bases, with 14 bases between them. Germline CDR1 WNHNN, CDR2 SYGVQD (reference sequence). This CDR3 contains 16 residues. CDR3 sequence reads: CASSEVPQGRYNEQFF. DNA of the CDR3: TGCGCCAGCAGTGAGGTCCCACAGGGCCGCTACAATGAGCAGTTCTTC.